A single sample gave rise to the 17 T cell receptor beta chains below, sequenced in a study of vaccination effects on CD4 cells after COVID-19. These receptors have no identified antigens. In the ViraFEST assay, antigen-specific CD4+ clonotypes were identified by expansion after peptide-pool stimulation. When less than 13 days of culture had elapsed, CD4+ T cells were isolated. Each participant was administered two doses of either the BNT162b2 or the mRNA-1273 vaccine. Only in-frame clones appear in the TCRdb table, and some are missing; sequencing was by immunoSEQ multiplex PCR. Of some 30,000 clones in the sample, around 85% were seen once. Sequencing was performed on CD4+ T cells from PBMCs cultured with SARS-CoV-2 spike peptides, taken after COVID-19 vaccination. These receptors were collected from a human donor who received a COVID-19 vaccine. Some clones in this sample may be carry-over from other donors' samples.

This clone appeared a few times. This chain uses TRBV18 with TRBJ1-2; D may be TRBD1 (5 bases). Germline CDR1 and CDR2: KGHSH and LQKENI. CDR3 length: 16 residues. V shed 6 bases and J shed 1 base, with 18 bases lying between them. CDR3 in amino acids: CASSPLTEHLNYGYTF. Written as DNA, the CDR3 is TGTGCCAGCTCTCCCTTGACAGAACATCTTAACTATGGCTACACCTTC.

The gene calls are TRBV2 and TRBJ1-2, with 8 positions matching TRBD1. The CDR3 sequence is 15 residues long. V lost 3 bases to trimming and J lost 4 bases; unmatched junction nucleotides: 7. CDR1 and CDR2 (germline): SNHLY, FYNNEI. The CDR3 reads CASSDFTDRVYGYTF. As DNA, the CDR3 is TGTGCCAGCAGTGACTTCACGGACAGGGTCTATGGCTACACCTTC.

This clone was seen once. The chain couples TRBV7-2 to TRBJ2-5, with TRBD2 matching over 12 bases. The CDR3 is 18 amino acids. Germline V gene data show CDR1 as SGHTA and CDR2 as FQGNSA. The V and J ends lost 4 bases and 5 bases, in that order; junction bases with no gene match: 14. The CDR3 DNA reads TGTGCCAGCAGCTCTCTTTCTAGCGGGGGGGCCAGTAGGGAGACCCAGTACTTC. Its translation is CASSSLSSGGASRETQYF.

This clone has more than one count but fewer than ten. The chain combines TRBV7-2 with TRBJ1-5, with no clear D. Trimming stripped 5 bases from V and 7 bases from J, with 9 bases between. The CDR3 loop spans 12 amino acids. Germline V gives CDR1 SGHTA, CDR2 FQGNSA. Written as DNA, the CDR3 is TGTGCCAGCAGCGGACGGGCGCAGCCCCAGCATTTT. Protein: CASSGRAQPQHF.

V is TRBV18 and J is TRBJ2-5; 8 positions agree with TRBD1. The CDR3 spans 14 residues. Germline loops: CDR1 KGHSH, CDR2 LQKENI. With V trimmed by 3 bases and J by 1 base, 1 base remained unmatched. CDR3 DNA: TGTGCCAGCTCACCCGGGACAGGCCAAGAGACCCAGTACTTC. It encodes CASSPGTGQETQYF.

V is TRBV7-2 and J is TRBJ2-7; TRBD2 matches at 7 bases. The V gene's germline CDR1 is SGHTA and CDR2 FQGNSA. The CDR3 loop spans 14 amino acids. CDR3 bases: TGTGCCAGCAGCCCGGCGACTAGCTCCCACGAGCAGTACGTC. It yields the protein CASSPATSSHEQYV.

The J gene is TRBJ2-3, the V gene TRBV10-3; D unresolved. The CDR3 consists of 12 residues. Germline V gene lookup returns CDR1 ENHRY and CDR2 SYGVKD. Trimming took off 7 bases at V and 7 bases at J, with 12 bases between the two ends. The CDR3 spells CAIKGETHTQYF. CDR3 DNA: TGTGCCATCAAGGGTGAGACCCATACGCAGTATTTT.

This clone appeared a single time. The chain combines TRBV5-8 with TRBJ2-3; 11 bases map to TRBD1. The J segment lost 3 bases and the V segment lost 7 bases, leaving 13 bases of the junction unmatched. The germline V gene encodes CDR1 SGHTS and CDR2 YDEGEE. The CDR3 runs 17 residues. In DNA, the CDR3 is TGTGCCAGCCCAACTTTACCGGGACAGGGGGGAACAGATACGCAGTATTTT. Translated, it gives CASPTLPGQGGTDTQYF.

This clone was detected a few times. The chain uses TRBV6-6 and TRBJ2-6; 7 bases are shared with TRBD2. CDR1 is MNHNY, CDR2 SVGAGI, per germline (reference sequence). J gave up 4 bases and V 6 bases, and 3 bases lay outside the gene matches. The CDR3 is 14 amino acids. CDR3 DNA sequence: TGTGCCAGCAGAGCGGGGAACGGGGCCAACGTCCTGACTTTC. It is translated as CASRAGNGANVLTF.

J is TRBJ2-5 and V is TRBV5-1, with a weak D call TRBD2 (7 bases). The CDR3 loop spans 13 amino acids. CDR1 is SGHRS, CDR2 YFSETQ, per germline. The ends were cut back, 5 bases at V and 3 bases at J, with 11 bases in the middle. Here the CDR3 DNA reads TGCGCCAGCAGGAAAGGGGGGGAAGAGACCCAGTACTTC. This translates into CASRKGGEETQYF.

The J gene is TRBJ1-5, the V gene TRBV19, with D perhaps matching TRBD1 (6 bases). The CDR3 totals 17 residues. CDR1 is LNHDA and CDR2 is SQIVND in the germline V gene (reference sequence). The ends were cut back, 5 bases at V and 0 bases at J, with 17 bases in the middle. CDR3 DNA: TGTGCCAGTAGTCCCCAGTACAGGGACTATAGCAATCAGCCCCAGCATTTT. This encodes CASSPQYRDYSNQPQHF.

The chain links TRBV24-1 to TRBJ1-2; 7 bases are shared with TRBD1. The CDR3 spans 14 residues. J gave up 3 bases and V 4 bases, and 4 bases lay outside the gene matches. Germline CDR1 reads KGHDR; CDR2 reads SFDVKD. The CDR3 DNA follows: TGTGCCACCAGTGAAAGACAGGGAGACTATGGCTACACCTTC. This translates into CATSERQGDYGYTF.

This sequence joins TRBV10-1 and TRBJ2-7; 8 bases are shared with TRBD1. V lost 6 bases, J lost 10 bases, and 5 bases stayed unmatched. From germline, CDR1 is WNHNN and CDR2 SYGVQD (reference sequence). CDR3 size: 11 residues. The CDR3 DNA reads as TGCGCCAGCAGCCAGGGGGCCCTCCAGTACGTC. It specifies CASSQGALQYV.

This clone was seen just once. This sequence joins TRBV5-1 and TRBJ1-1; weak D call: TRBD1 (6 bases). Between the trimmed V and J ends, which lost 3 bases and 1 base, there was a span of 13 bases. This CDR3 spans 15 amino acids. Germline-derived CDR1 and CDR2 are SGHRS and YFSETQ. CDR3 DNA sequence: TGCGCCAGCAGCTCGAACATCAGGGGGAACACTGAAGCTTTCTTT. Translation gives CASSSNIRGNTEAFF.

The chain couples TRBV3-1 (or the pseudogene TRBV3-2) to TRBJ1-2; 9 bases map to TRBD1. After removal of 4 bases from V and 4 bases from J, the junction contained 4 bases not matched to a gene. The germline gives CDR1 LGHDT, CDR2 YNNKEL (reference sequence). The CDR3 consists of 14 residues. Written as DNA, the CDR3 is TGTGCCAGCAGCCGCCCGGACAGGGGCTATGGCTACACCTTC. It translates to CASSRPDRGYGYTF.

Only a few counts were recorded for this clone. One end of the junction does not line up with germline, which may come from a read error. J is TRBJ2-3 and V is TRBV7-2; 9 bases are a match to TRBD2. The CDR3 is 14 amino acids. Germline CDR1 SGHTA, CDR2 FQGNSA. In DNA, the CDR3 is TGTGCCAGCAGCCCTGGGACTAGCAAAGATACGCAGTATTTT. Protein product: CASSPGTSKDTQYF.

V is TRBV6-1 and J is TRBJ1-1; D remains ambiguous. Trimming removed 1 base at V and 0 bases at J, with 9 bases between. Germline V lookup: CDR1 MNHNS, CDR2 SASEGT. This CDR3 is built from 15 residues. This chain's CDR3 is CASSEGVLMNTEAFF. CDR3 in DNA: TGTGCCAGCAGTGAAGGTGTCCTGATGAACACTGAAGCTTTCTTT.